The clone carrying this T cell receptor beta chain was observed a few times. The entry originates in a study of blood T cells in healthy people across ages. Primed by a sample-barcoded 5' primer and a J-beta primer mix, a second PCR proceeded for about 7 to 11 cycles. Paired-end reads containing CDR3 totaled no fewer than 3 million for each sample. MiXCR was run by TCRdb on the 5' RACE reads, yielding one entry per CDR3 protein. This sample has about 720,000 distinct CDR3 sequences, with roughly 25% found just once. This CDR3 has 19 amino acids. After removal of 7 bases from V and 1 base from J, the junction contained 17 bases not matched to a gene. These data also formed part of another study, on T cells of mothers and their children. That paper notes: A primer called M1S, used in the second PCR, added sample barcodes and 2-4 random nucleotides.

The receptor was isolated from a boy aged 10-17 years in good health. The chain joins TRBV12-3 or TRBV12-4 to TRBJ2-1; TRBD2 matches at 9 bases. Sequencing was done on a sample of blood. CDR3: CASNGAGGDKTASYNEQFF. The CDR3 nucleotides read TGTGCCAGCAACGGAGCGGGGGGCGATAAAACCGCTTCCTACAATGAGCAGTTCTTC.